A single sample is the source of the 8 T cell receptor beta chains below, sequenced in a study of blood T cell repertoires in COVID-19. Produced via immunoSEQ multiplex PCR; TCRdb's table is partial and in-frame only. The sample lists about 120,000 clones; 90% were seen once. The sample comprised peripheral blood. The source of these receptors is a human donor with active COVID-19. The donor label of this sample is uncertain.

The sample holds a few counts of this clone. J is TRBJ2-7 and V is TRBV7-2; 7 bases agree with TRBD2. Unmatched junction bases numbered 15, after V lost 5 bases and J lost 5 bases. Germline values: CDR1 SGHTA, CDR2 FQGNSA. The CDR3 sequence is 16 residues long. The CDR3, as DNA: TGTGCCAGCAGCCCCATGTGGAGCGGGGATTCCAACGAGCAGTACTTC. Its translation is CASSPMWSGDSNEQYF. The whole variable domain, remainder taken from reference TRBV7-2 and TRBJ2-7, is GAGVSQSPSNKVTEKGKDVELRCDPISGHTALYWYRQSLGQGLEFLIYFQGNSAPDKSGLPSDRFSAERTGGSVSTLTIQRTQQEDSAVYLCASSPMWSGDSNEQYFGPGTRLTVT.

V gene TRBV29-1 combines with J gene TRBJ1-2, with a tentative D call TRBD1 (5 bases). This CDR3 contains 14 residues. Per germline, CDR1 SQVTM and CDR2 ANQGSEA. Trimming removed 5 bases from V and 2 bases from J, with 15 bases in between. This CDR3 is CSVPRGSGNYGYTF. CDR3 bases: TGCAGCGTTCCTAGAGGTTCAGGGAACTATGGCTACACCTTC.

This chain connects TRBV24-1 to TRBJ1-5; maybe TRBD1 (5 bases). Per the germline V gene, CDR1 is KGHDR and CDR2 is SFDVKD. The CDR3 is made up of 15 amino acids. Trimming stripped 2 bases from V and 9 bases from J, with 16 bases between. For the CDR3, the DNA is TGTGCCACCAGTGATTCCGGGACTGCTTACAGGCCCCAGCATTTT. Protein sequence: CATSDSGTAYRPQHF.

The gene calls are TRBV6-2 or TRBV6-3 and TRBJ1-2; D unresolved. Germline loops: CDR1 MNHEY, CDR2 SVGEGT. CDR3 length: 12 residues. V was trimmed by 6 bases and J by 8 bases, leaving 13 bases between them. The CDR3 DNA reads TGTGCCAGCAGCCGCGATTTGTCGGGCTACACCTTC. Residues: CASSRDLSGYTF.

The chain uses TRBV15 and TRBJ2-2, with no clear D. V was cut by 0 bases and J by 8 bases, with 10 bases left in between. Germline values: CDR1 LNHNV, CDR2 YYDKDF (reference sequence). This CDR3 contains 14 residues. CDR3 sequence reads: CATSRDFQFGELFF. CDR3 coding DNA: TGTGCCACCAGCAGAGATTTCCAGTTTGGGGAGCTGTTTTTT. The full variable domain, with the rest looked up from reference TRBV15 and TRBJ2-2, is DAMVIQNPRYQVTQFGKPVTLSCSQTLNHNVMYWYQQKSSQAPKLLFHYYDKDFNNEADTPDNFQSRRPNTSFCFLDIRSPGLGDTAMYLCATSRDFQFGELFFGEGSRLTVL.

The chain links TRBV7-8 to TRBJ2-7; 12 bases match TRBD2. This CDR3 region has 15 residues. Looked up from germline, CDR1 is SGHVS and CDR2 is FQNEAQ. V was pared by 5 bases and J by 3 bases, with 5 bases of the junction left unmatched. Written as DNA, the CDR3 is TGTGCCAGCAGCCCAAGGACTAGCGGGGACTACGAGCAGTACTTC. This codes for CASSPRTSGDYEQYF.

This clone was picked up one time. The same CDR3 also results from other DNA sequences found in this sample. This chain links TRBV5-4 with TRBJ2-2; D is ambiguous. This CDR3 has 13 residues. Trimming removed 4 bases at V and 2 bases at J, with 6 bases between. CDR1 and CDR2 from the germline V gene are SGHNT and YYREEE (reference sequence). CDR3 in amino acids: CASSPRNTGELFF. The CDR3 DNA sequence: TGTGCCAGCAGCCCCAGAAACACCGGGGAGCTGTTTTTT.

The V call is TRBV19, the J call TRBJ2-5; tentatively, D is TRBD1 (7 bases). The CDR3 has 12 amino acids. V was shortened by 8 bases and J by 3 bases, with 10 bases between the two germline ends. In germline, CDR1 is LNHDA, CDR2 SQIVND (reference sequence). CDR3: CASRRGEETQYF. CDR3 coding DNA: TGTGCCAGTCGCAGGGGGGAAGAGACCCAGTACTTC. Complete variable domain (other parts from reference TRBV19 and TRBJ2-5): DGGITQSPKYLFRKEGQNVTLSCEQNLNHDAMYWYRQDPGQGLRLIYYSQIVNDFQKGDIAEGYSVSREKKESFPLTVTSAQKNPTAFYLCASRRGEETQYFGPGTRLLVL.